Below, 5 T cell receptor beta chains from the same sample are listed, as sequenced in a study of T cell clonality in common variable immunodeficiency. Generated by immunoSEQ multiplex PCR, the TCRdb table keeps only in-frame clones and is missing some. Recorded here are under 50,000 clones, none singletons. Material for sequencing was peripheral blood mononuclear cells. Receptors were obtained from a person between 18 and 75 years old in good health.

In this sample, this clone turned up many times. Coverage ceases 3 residues before the CDR3 finishes, and the germline J gene fills in the end. The chain is built from TRBV7-2 and TRBJ1-5; tentatively, D is TRBD1 (5 bases). Germline lookup yields CDR1 SGHTA and CDR2 FQGNSA. CDR3 length: 15 amino acids. The V end lost 0 bases, the J end lost 2 bases, and 8 bases lay between the germline ends. CDR3 DNA, as far as it was read: TGTGCCAGCAGCTTAGCAGGGGTTGGCAATCAGCCC. Protein: CASSLAGVGNQP. The whole CDR3 reads CASSLAGVGNQPQHF.

This clone was recorded many times. The CDR3 is cut off 3 residues early in the read; its end comes from the germline J gene. The rearrangement uses TRBV12-3 or TRBV12-4 and TRBJ2-5; a possible D gene is TRBD2 (6 bases). With 7 bases removed from V and 3 bases from J, the gap between germline ends came to 12 bases. The CDR3 totals 13 residues. Partial CDR3 DNA: TGTGCCAGCACCCCGTCGGGGGAAGAGACC. It is translated as CASTPSGEET. The whole CDR3 sequence reads CASTPSGEETQYF.

This clone was seen many times. The read terminates 3 residues ahead of where the CDR3 ends, so the germline J gene completes it. V is TRBV20-1 and J is TRBJ2-7, with D perhaps matching TRBD1 (6 bases). Trimming shortened V by 3 bases and J by 0 bases, and 9 bases separated the two germline ends. The germline V gene has CDR1 DFQATT and CDR2 SNEGSKA (reference sequence). This CDR3 has 13 residues. Incomplete CDR3 DNA: TGCAGTGCTAGCCAGGGGAGCTCCTACGAG. Its protein is CSASQGSSYE. The whole CDR3 sequence is CSASQGSSYEQYF.

This clone was counted ten times or more. From the germline J gene comes the end of the CDR3, since the read stops 3 residues before it. This rearrangement joins TRBV7-2 to TRBJ2-7, with D uncertain. Germline values: CDR1 SGHTA, CDR2 FQGNSA. The V and J ends lost 1 base and 4 bases respectively, with 8 bases between them. This CDR3 has 13 residues. The CDR3 reads CASSLGPLYEQYF. CDR3 DNA, as far as it was read: TGTGCCAGCAGCTTAGGGCCCTTGTACGAG.

This clone was counted at least ten times. CDR3: CASSPGAPHDYGYTF. The CDR3 bases that were read are TGTGCCAGCAGCCCTGGGGCACCTCACGACTATGGC. The chain is built from TRBV5-6 and TRBJ1-2, with a possible D match to TRBD1 (5 bases). From the germline J gene comes the end of the CDR3, since the read stops 3 residues before it. In germline, CDR1 is SGHDT, CDR2 YYEEEE. Deletions cut 4 bases from V and 3 bases from J, with 16 bases between. This CDR3 region has 15 residues.